This T cell receptor beta chain was profiled in a study of regulatory T cells in long-lasting Graves disease. Looking at the study overall: Positivity for TSH receptor antibodies plus over 5 years of antithyroid drugs meant persistent Graves' disease. Notes on the study in general: Gene preferences differed: TRBV28, TRBJ1-2, TRBJ2-5 in persistent cases. New patients shared about 910 public clonotypes, and persistent patients shared more, with under 3,000.

The sample's time point: persistent/refractory GD, antithyroid drugs over 5 years with positive TRAb. PBMC RNA served as the TCR library source. The CDR3 extends over 11 amino acids. V was pared by 5 bases and J by 8 bases, with 9 bases between. This clonotype was seen at least ten times. Its antigen is unidentified. TCR beta libraries were built with iRepertoire HTBI primers and Arm-PCR of CDR3 regions. TCRdb used MiXCR to reprocess the multiplex PCR reads, holding one entry per CDR3 protein. The data hold 650,000 to 850,000 distinct CDR3 sequences, with about 32% observed a single time. Here the sequenced sample was peripheral blood mononuclear cells (PBMCs), taken when the disease was refractory, from a patient treated with antithyroid drugs. The clonotype comes from a female donor with Graves disease. The V call is TRBV12-3 or TRBV12-4, the J call TRBJ1-1; D not certain. The CDR3 sequence is CASSPTMEAFF. CDR3 nucleotides: TGTGCCAGCAGTCCCACCATGGAAGCTTTCTTT.